The 20 T cell receptor beta chains given below trace back to one sample, sequenced in a study of blood T cells in healthy people across ages. Sample-barcoded 5' priming and a J-beta primer mix drove a second PCR of about 6 to 12 cycles. TCRdb analysed the 5' RACE reads with MiXCR anew, one entry per CDR3 protein. The sample holds some 1,000,000 distinct CDR3 sequences; 25% are singletons and the top ten take about 0.72%. The data also belong to a second study, concerning T cells of mothers and their children.

The specimen sequenced was blood. These receptors originate from a girl aged 2 to 9 in good health.

The rearrangement joins TRBV28 to TRBJ1-2; TRBD1 matches 9 bases. After removal of 6 bases from V and 2 bases from J, the junction contained 4 bases not matched to a gene. CDR3 length equals 14 residues. Per germline, CDR1 MDHEN and CDR2 SYDVKM. The CDR3 DNA sequence: TGTGCCAGCAGACCAGACAGGGGGAACTATGGCTACACCTTC. Translation: CASRPDRGNYGYTF.

As concerns this clonotype: The junction does not match germline at one end; this may be a read error. The CDR3 loop reads CAASRDRASDTIYF. The CDR3 nucleotides are TGTGCCGCCAGCAGAGACAGGGCGTCGGACACCATATATTTT. V gene TRBV15 combines with J gene TRBJ1-3, with 7 bases identical to TRBD1. Germline V gene lookup returns CDR1 LNHNV and CDR2 YYDKDF (reference sequence). The CDR3 length is 14 residues.

The chain combines TRBV7-3 with TRBJ1-2; D may be TRBD1 (6 bases). Germline values: CDR1 SGHTA, CDR2 FQGTGA. This CDR3 has 14 amino acids. V was shortened by 5 bases and J by 7 bases, with 17 bases between the two germline ends. CDR3 loop: CASSPSPRGSGYTF. CDR3 DNA sequence: TGTGCCAGCAGCCCATCACCCAGGGGAAGTGGCTACACCTTC.

This chain uses TRBV11-2 with TRBJ2-5; D unresolved. This CDR3 has 14 amino acids. The V gene's germline CDR1 is SGHAT and CDR2 FQNNGV. V was pared by 6 bases and J by 1 base, with 12 bases between. The CDR3 sequence is CASRGTSGQETQYF. The CDR3 DNA follows: TGTGCCAGCAGGGGAACTTCAGGCCAAGAGACCCAGTACTTC.

This chain uses TRBV5-5 with TRBJ2-3; TRBD2 agrees at 8 bases. CDR3 length: 15 residues. Germline values: CDR1 SGHKS, CDR2 YYEKEE (reference sequence). V lost 3 bases and J lost 1; bases outside the gene matches: 4. Here the CDR3 DNA reads TGTGCCAGCAGCTATAGCGGGGTGGGCACAGATACGCAGTATTTT. It yields the protein CASSYSGVGTDTQYF.

This clonotype showed up just a few times. The chain couples TRBV24-1 to TRBJ2-5; D possibly matches TRBD1 or TRBD2 (5 bases each). This CDR3 is built from 17 residues. CDR1 is KGHDR, CDR2 SFDVKD, per germline. Between the trimmed V and J ends, which lost 1 base and 1 base, there was a span of 15 bases. The CDR3 here is CATSDFIGDLLQETQYF. The CDR3 DNA reads as TGTGCCACCAGTGATTTTATCGGGGACCTTCTCCAAGAGACCCAGTACTTC.

This clonotype was detected a few times. The chain combines TRBV4-3 with TRBJ2-5; 7 bases match TRBD1. The CDR3 is 18 amino acids. In germline, CDR1 is LGHNA, CDR2 YSLEER. V shed 0 bases and J 0 bases; nucleotides not matched to a gene: 10. The CDR3 DNA reads TGCGCCAGCAGCCAAGAACTATACTCCGGGACAGACCAAGAGACCCAGTACTTC. This sequence encodes CASSQELYSGTDQETQYF.

This clonotype occurred a few times. CDR3 DNA sequence: TGCGCCAGCAGTGAACAGACCTACGAGCAGTACTTC. Translated: CASSEQTYEQYF. The chain recombines TRBV10-2 with TRBJ2-5; D remains ambiguous. The DNA end is more similar to TRBJ2-7, so the J call may be wrong. Germline V gene lookup returns CDR1 WSHSY and CDR2 SAAADI. The CDR3 has 12 residues.

This clonotype was counted between two and nine times. CDR3 sequence: CASGRGGYEQYF. CDR3 DNA: TGTGCCAGCGGACGGGGGGGTTACGAGCAGTACTTC. The chain couples TRBV6-2 or TRBV6-3 to TRBJ2-7, with 8 bases aligning to TRBD2. CDR1 and CDR2 from the germline V gene are MNHEY and SVGEGT. With 8 bases clipped from V and 4 bases from J, the junction kept 4 bases outside the gene matches. The CDR3 length is 12 residues.

This chain joins TRBV10-3 and TRBJ2-1; maybe TRBD2 (6 bases). The V end lost 0 bases, the J end lost 10 bases, and 16 bases lay between the germline ends. This CDR3 region has 15 residues. Germline-derived CDR1 and CDR2 are ENHRY and SYGVKD. The CDR3 here is CAISESGLPNDEQFF. The CDR3 DNA reads TGTGCCATCAGTGAGTCGGGACTGCCGAATGACGAGCAGTTCTTC.

The V and J genes are TRBV4-3 and TRBJ2-3; 9 positions match TRBD2. Germline V gene data show CDR1 as LGHNA and CDR2 as YSLEER. With V trimmed by 1 base and J by 3 bases, 5 bases remained unmatched. The CDR3 is 16 residues long. CDR3 sequence: CASSQGRGGRTDTQYF. The CDR3 region has the DNA TGCGCCAGCAGCCAAGGGCGGGGGGGAAGGACAGATACGCAGTATTTT.

The rearrangement joins TRBV20-1 to TRBJ2-2, with D uncertain. V lost 5 bases and J lost 0, with 13 bases in between. Per the germline V gene, CDR1 is DFQATT and CDR2 is SNEGSKA (reference sequence). The CDR3 spans 15 residues. The CDR3 DNA sequence: TGCAGTGCTCTCCCCTTAATCGCGAACACCGGGGAGCTGTTTTTT. Its protein is CSALPLIANTGELFF.

Regarding this clonotype: No conserved phenylalanine or tryptophan is present at the end of the CDR3, so a read error is the likely explanation. The chain joins TRBV5-6 to TRBJ2-1; D is possibly TRBD1 (6 bases). Trimming left V 2 bases short and J 8 bases short, with 11 bases between. The CDR3 loop spans 13 amino acids. Germline V gene lookup returns CDR1 SGHDT and CDR2 YYEEEE. CDR3 residues: CASSFYRVDEQFL. CDR3 nucleotides: TGTGCCAGCAGCTTCTACAGGGTTGATGAGCAGTTCCTC.

The genes are TRBV9 and TRBJ2-5, with 7 bases identical to TRBD2. The V segment lost 3 bases and the J segment 4 bases; nucleotides outside the gene matches: 3. CDR1 is SGDLS and CDR2 is YYNGEE in the germline V gene. The CDR3 extends over 13 amino acids. The DNA for the CDR3 is TGTGCCAGCAGCGGGACTAGTAGAGAGACCCAGTACTTC. It codes for CASSGTSRETQYF.

The rearrangement uses TRBV6-5 and TRBJ2-7, with 8 positions matching TRBD1. The CDR3 is 13 residues long. V dropped 7 bases and J dropped 1; count of bases not matched to a gene: 3. CDR1 and CDR2 (germline): MNHEY, SVGAGI. The CDR3 DNA reads TGTGCCAGCATCCGGGACAGGTCCTACGAGCAGTACTTC. Translating it yields CASIRDRSYEQYF.

The V and J genes are TRBV14 and TRBJ1-4; D gene unclear. The germline CDR1 and CDR2 sequences are SGHDN and FVKESK. The length of the CDR3 is 15 residues. The V and J ends lost 0 bases and 5 bases respectively, with 10 bases between them. The CDR3 DNA is TGTGCCAGCAGCCAAGACGAAGTATACAATGAAAAACTGTTTTTT. Amino acid sequence: CASSQDEVYNEKLFF.

The chain joins TRBV18 to TRBJ2-5, with D possibly matching TRBD2 (6 bases). The length of the CDR3 is 14 residues. V lost 3 bases to trimming and J lost 5 bases, with 13 bases between them. The germline V gene encodes CDR1 KGHSH and CDR2 LQKENI. In DNA form, the CDR3 reads TGTGCCAGCTCACCGAGTAGAGGAGGGGAGACCCAGTACTTC. This translates into CASSPSRGGETQYF.

This clonotype was observed a handful of times. The rearrangement links TRBV20-1 to TRBJ2-3; 15 nucleotides agree with TRBD2. The CDR3 sequence is 15 residues long. The V segment lost 2 bases and the J segment 14 bases; nucleotides outside the gene matches: 11. In germline, CDR1 is DFQATT, CDR2 SNEGSKA (reference sequence). CDR3 amino acids: CSARLAPGLAGGLYF. CDR3 DNA sequence: TGCAGTGCTAGATTAGCGCCTGGACTAGCGGGGGGGCTGTATTTT.

This clonotype was found a few times. CDR3 in DNA: TGTGCCAGCAGCTTCTTCTTATCACATTTAAGCTCCTACAATGAGCAGTTCTTC. Protein: CASSFFLSHLSSYNEQFF. The gene calls are TRBV28 and TRBJ2-1; D gene unclear. The V end lost 6 bases, the J end lost 0 bases, and 21 bases lay between the germline ends. The germline V gene has CDR1 MDHEN and CDR2 SYDVKM. The length of the CDR3 is 18 residues.

This clonotype was seen only a few times. CDR3 loop: CASSGGRAHTGELFF. As DNA, the CDR3 is TGTGCCAGCAGCGGAGGGAGAGCCCACACCGGGGAGCTGTTTTTT. The V call is TRBV9, the J call TRBJ2-2; weak D call: TRBD2 (5 bases). The ends were cut back, 3 bases at V and 3 bases at J, with 12 bases in the middle. The CDR3 contains 15 residues. Germline loops: CDR1 SGDLS, CDR2 YYNGEE. Full variable domain (remainder filled in from reference TRBV9 and TRBJ2-2): DSGVTQTPKHLITATGQRVTLRCSPRSGDLSVYWYQQSLDQGLQFLIQYYNGEERAKGNILERFSAQQFPDLHSELNLSSLELGDSALYFCASSGGRAHTGELFFGEGSRLTVL.